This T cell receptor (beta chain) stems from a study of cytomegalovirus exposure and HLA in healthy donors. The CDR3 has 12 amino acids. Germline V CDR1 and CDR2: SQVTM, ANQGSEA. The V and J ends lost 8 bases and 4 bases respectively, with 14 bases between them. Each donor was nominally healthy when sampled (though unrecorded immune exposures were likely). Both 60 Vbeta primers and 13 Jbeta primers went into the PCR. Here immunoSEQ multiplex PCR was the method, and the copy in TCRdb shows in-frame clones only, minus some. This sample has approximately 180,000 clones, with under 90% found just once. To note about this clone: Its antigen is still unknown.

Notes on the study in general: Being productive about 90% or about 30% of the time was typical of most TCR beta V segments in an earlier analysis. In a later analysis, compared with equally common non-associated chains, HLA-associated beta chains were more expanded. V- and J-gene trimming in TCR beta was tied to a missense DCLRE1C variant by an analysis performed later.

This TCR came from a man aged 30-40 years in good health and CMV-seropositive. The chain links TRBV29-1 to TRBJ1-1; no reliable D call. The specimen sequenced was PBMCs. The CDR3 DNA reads TGCAGCTCCGCCGGGAGGAGCACTGAAGCTTTCTTT. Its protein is CSSAGRSTEAFF. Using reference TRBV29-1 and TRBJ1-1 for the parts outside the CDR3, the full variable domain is SAVISQKPSRDICQRGTSLTIQCQVDSQVTMMFWYRQQPGQSLTLIATANQGSEATYESGFVIDKFPISRPNLTFSTLTVSNMSPEDSSIYLCSSAGRSTEAFFGQGTRLTVV.